This entry features one T cell receptor (beta chain) sequence. What it binds is unknown. Method: immunoSEQ multiplex PCR; TCRdb's copy keeps in-frame clones and lacks some. The sample contains around 30,000 clones, around four fifths of which appear only once. The data were obtained in a study of OX40 agonist ivuxolimab in advanced cancers. Study at large: Patients were infused with ivuxolimab every 2 weeks at 0.01 to 10 mg/kg. Eligibility admitted prior anti-PD-1, anti-PD-L1 or anti-CTLA-4 therapy; about 42% had some. Three patients showed partial responses: one hepatocellular carcinoma and two cutaneous melanoma cases.

The CDR3 loop spans 14 amino acids. Germline loops: CDR1 SNHLY, CDR2 FYNNEI. The ends were cut back, 7 bases at V and 4 bases at J, with 16 bases in the middle. Study outcomes and limitations: Relative to CD4+ cells, CD8+ T cells on average had more expanded clones.

This material consisted of CD4+ or CD8+ T cells sorted from blood, taken in a trial of the OX40 agonist ivuxolimab. The sequence was obtained from an adult with an advanced solid tumor such as melanoma, head and neck, liver or kidney cancer. The rearrangement uses TRBV2 and TRBJ1-2; tentatively, D is TRBD1 (6 bases). This chain's CDR3 is CASTAGSRGYGYTF. CDR3 nucleotide sequence: TGTGCCAGCACCGCCGGGAGCAGGGGCTATGGCTACACCTTC.